The 26 T cell receptor beta chains below all came from one sample that was sequenced in a study of shared clonotypes between healthy human individuals. The assay was immunoSEQ multiplex PCR, and TCRdb's table has in-frame clones only and misses some. The table shows approximately 720,000 clones, with more than 70% occurring only once. The sequencing input was memory CD4+ T cells sorted from blood. Subset noted: CD45RA-negative fraction. These receptors all stem from a woman aged 30 to 39 in good health.

In its sample, this clone was seen many times. Other DNA sequences in the sample encode the same CDR3. The chain carries TRBV25-1 and TRBJ2-7, with D maybe TRBD1 (5 bases). The CDR3 loop spans 12 amino acids. Germline CDR1 and CDR2: MGHDK and SYGVNS. V dropped 5 bases and J dropped 4 bases, with 9 bases sitting between them. The CDR3 protein is CASSRQSYEQYF. CDR3 coding DNA: TGTGCCAGCAGTCGACAGAGTTACGAGCAGTACTTC.

J is TRBJ2-7 and V is TRBV21-1; the table's TRBD2 call for D was not verified on the DNA. TRBV21-1 is an annotated pseudogene. The CDR3 has 15 amino acids. The chain's CDR3 is CASSKWKGGSYEQYF. The CDR3 DNA reads TGTGCCAGCAGCAAATGGAAAGGCGGATCCTACGAGCAGTACTTC.

The rearrangement links TRBV7-2 to TRBJ2-2, with 12 bases that match TRBD1. The CDR3 has 16 amino acids. The ends lost 5 bases at V and 5 bases at J; junction bases unmatched: 6. Germline-derived CDR1 and CDR2 are SGHTA and FQGNSA. This chain's CDR3 is CASSAGQGAITGELFF. As DNA, the CDR3 is TGTGCCAGCAGCGCGGGACAGGGGGCGATAACCGGGGAGCTGTTTTTT.

This clone was detected ten times or more. The chain is built from TRBV28 and TRBJ2-2; 7 bases match TRBD1. V lost 6 bases, J lost 4 bases, and 5 bases stayed unmatched. This CDR3 is built from 14 residues. Germline V gene sequence: CDR1 MDHEN, CDR2 SYDVKM. Here the CDR3 DNA reads TGTGCCAGCAGCCCGACAGGGCTCACCGGGGAGCTGTTTTTT. This translates into CASSPTGLTGELFF.

The rearrangement uses TRBV5-4 and TRBJ2-5, with D possibly TRBD1 on 6 matching bases. Trimming cost V 5 bases and J 5 bases, with 16 bases left between them. Germline CDR1 and CDR2: SGHNT and YYREEE (reference sequence). The CDR3 is made up of 14 amino acids. CDR3 nucleotide sequence: TGTGCCAGCAGTTCAACAGGGTTTCGGGAGACCCAGTACTTC. It is translated as CASSSTGFRETQYF.

This clone occurred once. The J gene is TRBJ1-4, the V gene TRBV18; D gene unclear. The CDR3 is made up of 12 amino acids. Germline V gives CDR1 KGHSH, CDR2 LQKENI. V was shortened by 2 bases and J by 7 bases, with 5 bases between the two germline ends. CDR3 sequence reads: CASSPSGEKLFF. CDR3 coding DNA: TGTGCCAGCTCACCATCGGGTGAAAAACTGTTTTTT.

This chain connects TRBV28 to TRBJ2-7; TRBD1 aligns across 7 bases. Losses at the gene ends were 6 bases for V and 3 bases for J; bases not matched to a gene: 8. The CDR3 is made up of 14 amino acids. CDR1 and CDR2 from the germline V gene are MDHEN and SYDVKM. CDR3: CASRNIDRVYEQYF. In DNA form, the CDR3 reads TGTGCCAGCAGAAACATCGACAGGGTCTACGAGCAGTACTTC.

This chain connects TRBV6-5 to TRBJ2-3; 11 bases fit TRBD2. CDR3 length: 16 residues. With 0 bases clipped from V and 7 bases from J, the junction kept 6 bases outside the gene matches. In germline, CDR1 is MNHEY, CDR2 SVGAGI. CDR3 sequence (DNA): TGTGCCAGCAGTTACTCGCTAGCGGGAGGTGGAAATACGCAGTATTTT. It is translated as CASSYSLAGGGNTQYF.

This clone was detected a few times. The chain has TRBV5-1 and TRBJ2-1, with 10 nucleotides matching TRBD2. CDR3 length: 17 amino acids. Looked up from germline, CDR1 is SGHRS and CDR2 is YFSETQ. V gave up 1 base and J gave up 7 bases; unmatched junction bases: 11. The CDR3 region has the DNA TGCGCCAGCAGCTTGCCGCTAGCGGGAGCGGTTGAGAATGAGCAGTTCTTC. Translating gives CASSLPLAGAVENEQFF.

This clone has at least ten counts. The V and J genes are TRBV2 and TRBJ2-5; D call uncertain. CDR3 length equals 13 residues. The germline CDR1 and CDR2 sequences are SNHLY and FYNNEI. V shed 6 bases and J shed 3 bases, with 11 bases lying between them. CDR3 amino acids: CASRVQVEETQYF. As DNA, the CDR3 is TGTGCCAGCAGGGTCCAGGTCGAAGAGACCCAGTACTTC.

This chain joins TRBV6-5 and TRBJ2-3; 9 bases agree with TRBD1. The CDR3 runs to 14 residues. Per germline, CDR1 MNHEY and CDR2 SVGAGI. J lost 7 bases, V lost 4 bases, and 6 bases had no gene match. The CDR3 spells CASSWTGQGNTQYF. Written as DNA, the CDR3 is TGTGCCAGCAGTTGGACGGGACAGGGAAATACGCAGTATTTT.

The chain combines TRBV5-6 with TRBJ2-1; a possible D gene is TRBD2 (5 bases). Germline lookup yields CDR1 SGHDT and CDR2 YYEEEE. Trimming stripped 2 bases from V and 3 bases from J, with 12 bases between. This CDR3 has 15 residues. Here the CDR3 DNA reads TGTGCCAGCAGCTTACGGGAAAGCGTCTACAATGAGCAGTTCTTC. Translated: CASSLRESVYNEQFF.

This clone occurred a few times. The chain has TRBV6-5 and TRBJ1-5, with 8 bases lining up with TRBD1. Germline CDR1 is MNHEY and CDR2 is SVGAGI. The CDR3 totals 13 residues. With V trimmed by 8 bases and J by 6 bases, 6 bases remained unmatched. In DNA, the CDR3 is TGTGCCAGCCGCGGACAGGGCAGTCAGCCCCAGCATTTT. It translates to CASRGQGSQPQHF.

The chain combines TRBV28 with TRBJ1-1; D perhaps matches TRBD1 (5 bases). This CDR3 comprises 15 residues. The germline CDR1 and CDR2 sequences are MDHEN and SYDVKM. V dropped 6 bases and J dropped 4 bases, with 18 bases sitting between them. The CDR3 DNA sequence: TGTGCCAGCAGGCCCTCCCACGGGGCGGCCACTGAAGCTTTCTTT. Translated, it gives CASRPSHGAATEAFF.

V and J are TRBV29-1 and TRBJ2-3; D is uncertain. The V and J ends lost 7 bases and 3 bases respectively, with 8 bases between them. The germline CDR1 and CDR2 sequences are SQVTM and ANQGSEA. The length of the CDR3 is 11 residues. The CDR3 nucleotides are TGCAGCGCCTGGAGAACAGATACGCAGTATTTT. Translating it yields CSAWRTDTQYF.

The chain links TRBV18 to TRBJ2-2; 10 bases are shared with TRBD1. Looked up from germline, CDR1 is KGHSH and CDR2 is LQKENI. The CDR3 totals 15 residues. The J segment lost 6 bases and the V segment lost 3 bases, leaving 4 bases of the junction unmatched. The CDR3 DNA reads as TGTGCCAGCTCACCCGGGACAGGGGCCGCCGGGGAGCTGTTTTTT. This sequence encodes CASSPGTGAAGELFF.

V is TRBV28 and J is TRBJ1-5; D uncertain. V was trimmed by 5 bases and J by 0 bases, leaving 23 bases between them. Per the germline V gene, CDR1 is MDHEN and CDR2 is SYDVKM. The CDR3 is 19 amino acids. The CDR3 region is CASSPYARAADYSNQPQHF. CDR3 bases: TGTGCCAGCAGTCCCTACGCGCGGGCGGCGGATTATAGCAATCAGCCCCAGCATTTT.

The chain recombines TRBV6-1 with TRBJ2-5, with 13 bases matching TRBD2. Germline trimming cut 6 bases from V and 4 bases from J; bases unmatched to any gene: 5. Germline CDR1 reads MNHNS; CDR2 reads SASEGT. This CDR3 region has 15 residues. CDR3 protein: CASRRLAGGRETQYF. The CDR3 DNA reads as TGTGCCAGCAGAAGACTAGCGGGGGGCCGAGAGACCCAGTACTTC.

The rearrangement uses TRBV19 and TRBJ2-1; 9 bases fit TRBD2. The CDR3 has 14 residues. The V segment lost 3 bases and the J segment 9 bases; nucleotides outside the gene matches: 6. CDR1 is LNHDA and CDR2 is SQIVND in the germline V gene (reference sequence). The CDR3 spells CASSISGSVSEQFF. The CDR3 nucleotides read TGTGCCAGTAGTATTAGCGGGAGTGTCAGTGAGCAGTTCTTC.

The chain carries TRBV28 and TRBJ1-5; D is uncertain. V was shortened by 3 bases and J by 0 bases, with 12 bases between the two germline ends. The CDR3 loop spans 16 amino acids. CDR1 is MDHEN, CDR2 SYDVKM, per germline. The CDR3 bases are TGTGCCAGCAGTTTCTCGTTCACAAATAGCAATCAGCCCCAGCATTTT. This codes for CASSFSFTNSNQPQHF.

The rearrangement links TRBV10-1 to TRBJ2-7; a possible D gene is TRBD2 (6 bases). The V end lost 4 bases, the J end lost 5 bases, and 12 bases lay between the germline ends. Germline CDR1 reads WNHNN; CDR2 reads SYGVQD (reference sequence). This CDR3 has 13 residues. The CDR3 DNA sequence: TGCGCCAGCAGTGTCGGGATAGCGGACGAGCAGTACTTC. It encodes CASSVGIADEQYF.

This CDR3 is CAWTLRTNEKLFF. The CDR3, as DNA: TGTGCCTGGACCCTAAGGACAAATGAAAAACTGTTTTTT. The genes are TRBV30 and TRBJ1-4, with D maybe TRBD1 (5 bases). Per germline, CDR1 GTSNPN and CDR2 SVGIG (reference sequence). V lost 4 bases and J 5 bases, leaving 11 bases between the germline ends. The CDR3 loop spans 13 amino acids.

Only one count was recorded for this clone. The chain combines TRBV30 with TRBJ2-6; D uncertain. Trimming removed 0 bases at V and 3 bases at J, with 3 bases between. This CDR3 comprises 13 residues. Germline CDR1 reads GTSNPN; CDR2 reads SVGIG (reference sequence). The CDR3 spells CAWSVGGANVLTF. Here the CDR3 DNA reads TGTGCCTGGAGTGTCGGTGGGGCCAACGTCCTGACTTTC.

J is TRBJ2-5 and V is TRBV7-3; the match to TRBD2 covers 10 bases. V lost 0 bases, J lost 9 bases, and 1 base stayed unmatched. This CDR3 has 13 amino acids. Per germline, CDR1 SGHTA and CDR2 FQGTGA. The CDR3 protein is CASSLTTSGPQYF. In nucleotides, the CDR3 is TGTGCCAGCAGCTTAACGACTAGCGGGCCCCAGTACTTC.

The chain couples TRBV6-6 to TRBJ1-2; no definite D call. This CDR3 has 13 residues. The V end was cut by 3 bases, the J end by 6 bases, with 11 bases between. Germline loops: CDR1 MNHNY, CDR2 SVGAGI (reference sequence). The DNA of the CDR3 is TGTGCCAGCAGTTATTTTATTGAGGATGGCTACACCTTC. Protein: CASSYFIEDGYTF.

The chain is built from TRBV11-2 and TRBJ1-2; tentatively, D is TRBD1 (5 bases). The V gene lost 6 bases and the J gene lost 1 base, with 15 bases spanning the gap. Germline loops: CDR1 SGHAT, CDR2 FQNNGV. The CDR3 covers 15 residues. The CDR3 loop reads CASRSLRQNNYGYTF. The CDR3 DNA follows: TGTGCCAGCAGATCCTTAAGACAGAATAACTATGGCTACACCTTC.